The 9 T cell receptor beta chains in this list originate from one sample, sequenced in a study of OX40 agonist ivuxolimab in advanced cancers. The data were produced by immunoSEQ multiplex PCR, yet TCRdb's version contains in-frame clones alone and is incomplete. The sample gives tens of thousands of clones, roughly 85% of which show up once; approximately 1.3% is in the top ten. The sample in question was CD4+ or CD8+ T cells sorted from blood, obtained in a trial of the OX40 agonist ivuxolimab. Source of these receptors: an adult with an advanced solid tumor such as melanoma, head and neck, liver or kidney cancer.

In its sample, this clone was seen once. The chain joins TRBV10-3 to TRBJ2-1; D is possibly TRBD1 or TRBD2 (5 bases each). Germline CDR1 reads ENHRY; CDR2 reads SYGVKD. Trimming took off 3 bases at V and 5 bases at J, with 14 bases between the two ends. The CDR3 runs to 15 residues. CDR3 in amino acids: CAISDRGGLNNEQFF. The CDR3 DNA follows: TGTGCCATCAGTGATAGGGGCGGGCTAAACAATGAGCAGTTCTTC.

J is TRBJ1-6 and V is TRBV4-1, with D unresolved. The length of the CDR3 is 12 residues. The germline V gene has CDR1 MGHRA and CDR2 YSYEKL. V lost 4 bases to trimming and J lost 7 bases, with 5 bases between them. The DNA of the CDR3 is TGCGCCAGCAGCCGAATCAATTCACCCCTCCACTTT. Protein product: CASSRINSPLHF.

The chain is built from TRBV2 and TRBJ2-2; 8 nucleotides agree with TRBD1. CDR1 SNHLY and CDR2 FYNNEI come from the germline V gene. CDR3 length: 14 residues. V gave up 8 bases and J gave up 5 bases; unmatched junction bases: 7. CDR3 region: CASGRTGRTGELFF. CDR3 DNA sequence: TGTGCCAGCGGCAGGACAGGGAGAACCGGGGAGCTGTTTTTT. Filled out from reference TRBV2 and TRBJ2-2, the complete variable domain reads EPEVTQTPSHQVTQMGQEVILRCVPISNHLYFYWYRQILGQKVEFLVSFYNNEISEKSEIFDDQFSVERPDGSNFTLKIRSTKLEDSAMYFCASGRTGRTGELFFGEGSRLTVL.

The chain carries TRBV6-4 and TRBJ2-2, with 12 bases identical to TRBD1. V lost 6 bases to trimming and J lost 4 bases; unmatched junction nucleotides: 6. Germline V gives CDR1 MRHNA, CDR2 SNTAGT. CDR3 length equals 16 residues. Written as DNA, the CDR3 is TGTGCCAGCAGCGCGGGACAGGGGGCTCTCACCGGGGAGCTGTTTTTT. This encodes CASSAGQGALTGELFF.

The chain recombines TRBV11-3 with TRBJ2-5; 7 bases line up with TRBD1. The J call may not be correct, given that the DNA end is closer to TRBJ2-7. The CDR3 consists of 14 residues. CDR1 and CDR2 from the germline V gene are SGHNT and YENEEA. DNA of the CDR3: TGTGCCAGCAGCCTCAGGGGGACAACCTACGAGCAGTACTTC. It translates to CASSLRGTTYEQYF.

This clone has only one observation. The CDR3 nucleotides are TGTGCCAGCAGCTTAGTAAGGGCGAACAATGAGCAGTTCTTC. Translating it yields CASSLVRANNEQFF. This rearrangement joins TRBV7-2 to TRBJ2-1, with D hard to call. V was shortened by 1 base and J by 5 bases, with 9 bases between the two germline ends. Germline-derived CDR1 and CDR2 are SGHTA and FQGNSA. This CDR3 has 14 amino acids.

This chain links TRBV5-4 with TRBJ2-1; 11 bases are shared with TRBD2. CDR3 size: 15 residues. Germline lookup yields CDR1 SGHNT and CDR2 YYREEE (reference sequence). J was trimmed by 6 bases and V by 0 bases; bases with no gene match: 2. Here the CDR3 DNA reads TGTGCCAGCAGCTTGGTTACTAGCGGGAGCAATGAGCAGTTCTTC. Encoded protein: CASSLVTSGSNEQFF.

The J gene is TRBJ2-7, the V gene TRBV25-1; 8 nucleotides line up with TRBD1. V dropped 1 base and J dropped 5; count of bases not matched to a gene: 7. The germline V gene has CDR1 MGHDK and CDR2 SYGVNS. The CDR3 consists of 15 residues. CDR3: CASSEFQGARDEQYF. Here the CDR3 DNA reads TGTGCCAGCAGTGAATTTCAGGGGGCGCGGGACGAGCAGTACTTC.

The V call is TRBV7-9, the J call TRBJ2-7; the match to TRBD1 covers 7 bases. V was pared by 5 bases and J by 12 bases, with 13 bases of the junction left unmatched. Germline V gene data show CDR1 as SEHNR and CDR2 as FQNEAQ (reference sequence). The length of the CDR3 is 13 residues. The CDR3 DNA sequence: TGTGCCAGCAGCGCTACAGGGGCCCGGAGTTGGTACTTC. It specifies CASSATGARSWYF.